The 15 T cell receptor beta chains in this list originate from one sample, sequenced in a study of monozygotic twins with inflammatory bowel disease. TCRdb re-called the 5' RACE reads; every CDR3 protein appears as one record, without DNA. The sample holds 150,000 to 200,000 distinct CDR3 sequences. The sequenced material came from blood. The receptor set was obtained from a human donor with ulcerative colitis or Crohn's disease, or a healthy co-twin of an affected twin (not recorded which).

The rearrangement uses TRBV9 and TRBJ2-2; TCRdb calls TRBD2, which cannot be checked without DNA. This CDR3 comprises 16 residues. The germline CDR1 and CDR2 sequences are SGDLS and YYNGEE. The CDR3 protein is CASRGSGRARTGELFF.

The chain employs TRBV7-2 and TRBJ1-5; lacking DNA, the TRBD1 call made by TCRdb goes unchecked. The germline V gene has CDR1 SGHTA and CDR2 FQGNSA. The CDR3 extends over 15 amino acids. CDR3 amino acids: CASRPTGTSNQPQHF.

This chain uses TRBV23-1 with TRBJ2-1; as DNA is missing, the TRBD2 call by TCRdb cannot be tested. TRBV23-1 is placed among ORFs of uncertain function. The CDR3 length is 16 residues. The CDR3 here is CASSQLRKRRGNEQFF.

The J gene is TRBJ2-2, the V gene TRBV24-1; TCRdb designates TRBD1, a call that cannot be tested without DNA. This CDR3 contains 19 residues. Germline V gives CDR1 KGHDR, CDR2 SFDVKD. CDR3 in amino acids: CATSSRDRGLRVNTGELFF.

The chain links TRBV5-1 to TRBJ1-4. There are 15 residues in the CDR3. CDR1 is SGHRS and CDR2 is YFSETQ in the germline V gene. This chain's CDR3 is CASSYSRDYSEKLFF.

The rearrangement joins TRBV5-1 to TRBJ1-1; the D gene TCRdb calls, TRBD1, cannot be checked with no DNA. CDR3 length equals 14 residues. CDR1 SGHRS and CDR2 YFSETQ come from the germline V gene. CDR3: CASRAGQSNTEAFF.

V usage is TRBV20-1 and J usage is TRBJ2-1; TCRdb picks TRBD2, but there is no DNA to check that call. The CDR3 is 15 residues long. The V gene's germline CDR1 is DFQATT and CDR2 SNEGSKA (reference sequence). CDR3 amino acids: CSASWTITTPRPQFF.

The V and J genes are TRBV7-9 and TRBJ1-1; the D call from TCRdb, TRBD1, cannot be confirmed without DNA. The CDR3 totals 14 residues. Germline lookup yields CDR1 SEHNR and CDR2 FQNEAQ (reference sequence). The chain's CDR3 is CASSLGQGTTEAFF.

CDR3 protein: CSAETGGEPTYEQYF. V gene TRBV20-1 combines with J gene TRBJ2-7; checking the TCRdb D call of TRBD1 is not possible without DNA. The CDR3 length is 15 residues. In germline, CDR1 is DFQATT, CDR2 SNEGSKA (reference sequence).

The chain has TRBV5-1 and TRBJ2-1; TCRdb picks TRBD2, but there is no DNA to check that call. This CDR3 comprises 15 residues. In germline, CDR1 is SGHRS, CDR2 YFSETQ. CDR3 region: CASSLSARTGNEQFF.

The V and J genes are TRBV29-1 and TRBJ2-2; TCRdb's assignment of TRBD2 cannot be checked, as there is no DNA. CDR3 length: 14 amino acids. CDR1 is SQVTM and CDR2 is ANQGSEA in the germline V gene. CDR3 sequence: CSARLGENTGELFF.

The V gene is TRBV5-1, the J gene TRBJ2-7; without DNA, the TCRdb call of TRBD1 cannot be checked. The CDR3 is 16 residues long. The germline CDR1 and CDR2 sequences are SGHRS and YFSETQ. The CDR3 here is CASSLARDRVIYEQYF.

The gene calls are TRBV9 and TRBJ2-7; TCRdb names TRBD2, which stays unverified in the absence of DNA. This CDR3 is built from 15 residues. Germline V gene data show CDR1 as SGDLS and CDR2 as YYNGEE. CDR3 residues: CASSVGSGEFYEQYF. The complete variable domain, with remaining parts taken from reference TRBV9 and TRBJ2-7, reads DSGVTQTPKHLITATGQRVTLRCSPRSGDLSVYWYQQSLDQGLQFLIQYYNGEERAKGNILERFSAQQFPDLHSELNLSSLELGDSALYFCASSVGSGEFYEQYFGPGTRLTVT.

The gene calls are TRBV7-2 and TRBJ2-3; as DNA is missing, the TRBD2 call by TCRdb cannot be tested. Germline CDR1 is SGHTA and CDR2 is FQGNSA. The CDR3 loop spans 15 amino acids. The CDR3: CASSSSGRAADTQYF.

The CDR3 here is CASSLDGVLAGNNEQFF. This chain connects TRBV11-2 to TRBJ2-1; TCRdb reports TRBD2, a call that lacks DNA to check it against. Germline CDR1 and CDR2: SGHAT and FQNNGV. The CDR3 consists of 17 residues.